The sequence of this T cell receptor beta chain was determined in a study of blood T cell repertoires in COVID-19. Study-level background: COVID-19 samples collected from the United States, Italy and Spain covered acute and convalescent phases.

The length of the CDR3 is 14 residues. V was shortened by 5 bases and J by 3 bases, with 14 bases between the two germline ends. Germline loops: CDR1 SEHNR, CDR2 FQNEAQ (reference sequence). Authors' data handling: Amplification with reference gene primers provided the estimates of nucleated cell counts. Libraries were prepared by immunoSEQ multiplex PCR; TCRdb keeps only in-frame clonotypes and omits some of them. V and J calls and clone size are given by that table; D and trimming were obtained from the DNA. Counted here are about 200,000 clones, 81% occurring once; the ten biggest clones make up 8% to 9.5%. This clone turned up a few times. The cohort comprised adults aged 18 to 89 years residing in 20 to 30 US areas.

The clonotype originates from a woman aged 50 to 65 with acute COVID-19. The source material was PBMCs or T cells enriched from blood (not recorded which). The chain combines TRBV7-9 with TRBJ2-7; D is unclear. In nucleotides, the CDR3 is TGTGCCAGCAGCCGAACTGAAGTGAGCTACGAGCAGTACTTC. Encoded protein: CASSRTEVSYEQYF.